Sequencing of this T cell receptor beta chain was carried out in a study of cytomegalovirus exposure and HLA in healthy donors. Study findings and constraints: Overall, about 160 TCR beta chains were annotated as cytomegalovirus-associated. A later analysis linked a missense variant in DCLRE1C to the trimming of TCR beta V and J genes. HLA allele associations emerged for fewer than 20,000 TCR beta sequences in a later analysis, at 0.05 false discovery rate. Rare sequences made up most TCRs, while some public TCRs were found in many donors.

On this clone: No antigen is known for it.

J lost 6 bases, V lost 0 bases, and 11 bases had no gene match. The CDR3 covers 17 residues. The germline V gene has CDR1 LGHNA and CDR2 YSLEER. 13 Jbeta primers and 60 Vbeta primers were used for the PCR. The method was immunoSEQ multiplex PCR; TCRdb's version includes in-frame clones alone and lacks a portion of them. The data contain approximately 200,000 clones, roughly four fifths of them singletons. Specimen: PBMCs. This rearrangement joins TRBV4-3 to TRBJ2-3; 8 bases are a match to TRBD2. The receptor comes from a boy aged 2-9 years in good health and CMV-seronegative. CDR3 DNA sequence: TGCGCCAGCAGCCAAGATCTGGCGGGGGGCCCCCCTGATACGCAGTATTTT. Amino acids: CASSQDLAGGPPDTQYF.